This T cell receptor beta chain derives from a study of control samples from healthy donors and cancer patients. Profiling relied on immunoSEQ multiplex PCR, and the TCRdb table lists in-frame clones only, not all of them. Among over 150,000 clones listed, 94% were seen once. Germline CDR1 reads SEHNR; CDR2 reads FQNEAQ (reference sequence). This CDR3 contains 16 residues. V lost 7 bases, J lost 2 bases, and 11 bases stayed unmatched. Sequencing used blood. The origin of this receptor is a woman in her late teens or twenties in good health. The chain recombines TRBV7-9 with TRBJ2-1; TRBD1 aligns across 7 bases. CDR3 in DNA: TGTGCCAGCACCATAGGGTGGGGACAGACCTACAATGAGCAGTTCTTC. It specifies CASTIGWGQTYNEQFF.